This T cell receptor beta chain was recorded in a study of OX40 agonist ivuxolimab in advanced cancers. Study-level results: The antigen specificity of the peripheral T cells (those that were expanded) was not determined.

Worth noting for this clone: Its antigen is unidentified.

Sequencing used immunoSEQ multiplex PCR; TCRdb keeps in-frame clones, though not all of them. The table includes some 77,000 clones, about four fifths detected once. V shed 1 base, J shed 0 bases, and the junction held 4 bases outside the gene matches. Germline loops: CDR1 SGHTA, CDR2 FQGNSA. CDR3 length: 16 residues. The rearrangement uses TRBV7-2 and TRBJ1-1; 8 positions match TRBD1. The sequencing used CD4+ or CD8+ T cells sorted from blood, collected in a trial of the OX40 agonist ivuxolimab. This TCR was sampled from an adult with an advanced solid tumor such as melanoma, head and neck, liver or kidney cancer. CDR3 in amino acids: CASSLGDRPMNTEAFF. CDR3 coding DNA: TGTGCCAGCAGCTTAGGGGACAGGCCGATGAACACTGAAGCTTTCTTT.